The T cell receptor beta chain under discussion was sequenced for a study of blood T cell repertoires in COVID-19 (dated by TCRdb to about 2020). At the level of the whole study: Collaborator samples came from the United States, Italy and Spain and covered acute and convalescent phases of COVID-19. The prospective study material was composed of cDNA or gDNA derived from T cells, B-cell-depleted T cells, or PBMCs. A freely available public database, intended as a resource for researchers studying the immune response to SARS-CoV-2, is where the repertoires were released. The dataset comprised deeply sampled blood TCRbeta repertoires from subjects exposed to, actively infected with, or recovered from COVID-19. The samples were drawn from the first 160 participants of the ongoing ImmuneRACE study and from 1,254 subjects provided by 6 global collaborators. A de-identified subject ID, COVID-19 status, age in years and sex were almost always included in the sample metadata. Where HLA class I and class II types were available, the types were taken from metadata supplied by the sample provider, not from assay-based typing. General conclusions and limits of the study: How much clinical and demographic metadata was included differed by source and by participant, and the metadata was provided uncurated.

This clone was detected only a few times. It lacks a known antigen. No much larger clonotype is one base removed from it; base qualities were not supplied. From the cysteine through the phenylalanine, the CDR3 covers 13 amino acids. This entry keeps only the CDR3 DNA: 39 bases, framed from base 1. Via the germline V gene (reference sequence), CDR1 is SEHNR and CDR2 FQNEAQ. Here V drops 5 bases and J drops 5 bases, and the junction holds 4 bases not matched to any gene. TCRbeta CDR3 regions were amplified from genomic DNA using the immunoSEQ Assay, a bias-controlled multiplex PCR. The paper's data handling went like this. The number of nucleated cells in each sample was estimated from the amplification of reference gene primers within the assay. Sequence reads were collapsed and filtered to measure the absolute abundance of every unique TCRbeta CDR3 rearrangement. Productive Simpson clonality was computed per sample as the square root of Simpson's diversity index over productive rearrangements. Entries here come from immuneACCESS through TCRdb and include only in-frame sequences with V and J called. Some clones fail to appear in such tables; in the studies checked, an unresolved V gene covers under half of the shortfall, and the cause of the remainder is unknown. That table supplies the V and J calls and clone size; D and trimming were determined from the DNA. Recorded for this sample are about 150,000 clones; approximately 83% of them occurred a single time. The biggest ten clones account for around 28% of the sample.

Each collaborating institution followed its own protocols to collect whole blood in K2EDTA tubes. For TCRbeta analysis, collaborators shipped samples in one of three forms: frozen whole blood, isolated PBMCs, or DNA extracted from either of those sample types. Source material: peripheral blood. The chain joins TRBV7-9 to TRBJ2-5, with 8 bases in between that match TRBD1. The TCR comes from a woman between 55 and 75 years old with acute or convalescent COVID-19. The nucleotide sequence is given as TGTGCCAGCAGCCCAGGGGGCAAGGAGACCCAGTACTTC. Its coded protein is CASSPGGKETQYF.